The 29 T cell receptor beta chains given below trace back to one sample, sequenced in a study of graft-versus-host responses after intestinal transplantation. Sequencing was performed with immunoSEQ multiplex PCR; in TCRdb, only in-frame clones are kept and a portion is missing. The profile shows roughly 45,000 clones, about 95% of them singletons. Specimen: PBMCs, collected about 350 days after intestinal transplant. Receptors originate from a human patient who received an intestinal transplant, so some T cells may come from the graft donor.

The CDR3, as DNA: TGTGCCAGCAGCTTGGGGGGACCTCTCTACGAGCAGTACTTC. It translates to CASSLGGPLYEQYF. The chain uses TRBV5-6 and TRBJ2-7, with D possibly called TRBD1 or TRBD2 (5 bases each). Germline CDR1 is SGHDT and CDR2 is YYEEEE. The CDR3 spans 14 residues. V was clipped by 0 bases and J by 3 bases, with 10 bases between them.

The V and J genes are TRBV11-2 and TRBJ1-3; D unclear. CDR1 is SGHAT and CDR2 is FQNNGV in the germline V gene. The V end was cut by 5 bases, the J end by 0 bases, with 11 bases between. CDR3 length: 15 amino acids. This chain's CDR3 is CASSRASSSGNTIYF. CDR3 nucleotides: TGTGCCAGCAGCCGGGCCAGCAGCTCTGGAAACACCATATATTTT.

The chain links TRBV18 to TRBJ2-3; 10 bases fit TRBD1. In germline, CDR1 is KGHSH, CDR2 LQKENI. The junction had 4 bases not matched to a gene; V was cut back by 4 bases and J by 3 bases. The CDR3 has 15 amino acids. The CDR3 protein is CASSLRQGATDTQYF. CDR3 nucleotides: TGTGCCAGCTCACTTCGACAGGGGGCAACAGATACGCAGTATTTT.

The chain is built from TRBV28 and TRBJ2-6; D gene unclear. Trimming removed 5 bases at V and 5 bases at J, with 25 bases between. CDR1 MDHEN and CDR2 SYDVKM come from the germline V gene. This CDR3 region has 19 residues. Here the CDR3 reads CASSESPPLTQSRANVLTF. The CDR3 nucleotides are TGTGCCAGCAGTGAGTCCCCTCCTTTGACACAAAGTCGGGCCAACGTCCTGACTTTC.

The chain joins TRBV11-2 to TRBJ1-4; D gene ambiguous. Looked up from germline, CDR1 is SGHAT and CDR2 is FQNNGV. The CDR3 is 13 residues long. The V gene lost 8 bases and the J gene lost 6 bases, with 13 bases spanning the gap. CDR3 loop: CASVSSVDEKLFF. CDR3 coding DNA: TGTGCCAGCGTCAGCTCCGTGGATGAAAAACTGTTTTTT.

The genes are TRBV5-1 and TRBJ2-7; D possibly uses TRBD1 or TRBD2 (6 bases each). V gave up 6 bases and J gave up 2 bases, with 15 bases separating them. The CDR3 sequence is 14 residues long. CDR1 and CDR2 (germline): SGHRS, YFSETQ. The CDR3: CASTRGPTTYEQYF. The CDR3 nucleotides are TGCGCCAGCACTCGGGGGCCTACGACCTACGAGCAGTACTTC.

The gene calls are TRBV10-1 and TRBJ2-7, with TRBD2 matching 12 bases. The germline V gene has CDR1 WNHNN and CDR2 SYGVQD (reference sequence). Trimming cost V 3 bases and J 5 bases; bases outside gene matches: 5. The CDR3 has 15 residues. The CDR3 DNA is TGCGCCAGCAGTGACGGACTAGCGGGGCATAACGAGCAGTACTTC. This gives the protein CASSDGLAGHNEQYF.

The CDR3 DNA follows: TGCGCCAGCAGCCAATTCATAACACAGGGGAGGGAAAATAATTCACCCCTCCACTTT. Protein sequence: CASSQFITQGRENNSPLHF. V gene TRBV4-1 combines with J gene TRBJ1-6; TRBD1 aligns across 7 bases. The ends lost 2 bases at V and 5 bases at J; junction bases unmatched: 15. The CDR3 extends over 19 amino acids. In germline, CDR1 is MGHRA, CDR2 YSYEKL.

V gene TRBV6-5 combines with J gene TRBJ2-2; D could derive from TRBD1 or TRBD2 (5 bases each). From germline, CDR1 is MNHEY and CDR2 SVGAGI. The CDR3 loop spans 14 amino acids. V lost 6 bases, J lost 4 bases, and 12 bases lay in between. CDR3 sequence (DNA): TGTGCCAGCAGCCACCGGGGACCCACCGGGGAGCTGTTTTTT. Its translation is CASSHRGPTGELFF.

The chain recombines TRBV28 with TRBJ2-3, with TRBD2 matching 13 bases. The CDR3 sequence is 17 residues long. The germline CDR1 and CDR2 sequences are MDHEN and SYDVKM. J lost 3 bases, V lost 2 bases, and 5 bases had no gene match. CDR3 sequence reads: CASSLLRTSGGTDTQYF. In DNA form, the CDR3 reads TGTGCCAGCAGTTTACTTAGGACTAGCGGGGGTACAGATACGCAGTATTTT.

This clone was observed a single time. CDR3 DNA: TGCAGCGCTCGGGACCCCCTGACAACAAATGAGCAGTTCTTC. Protein product: CSARDPLTTNEQFF. This rearrangement joins TRBV29-1 to TRBJ2-1; TRBD1 or TRBD2 may be the D gene (5 bases each). CDR3 size: 14 residues. Trimming removed 7 bases at V and 7 bases at J, with 20 bases between. Germline lookup yields CDR1 SQVTM and CDR2 ANQGSEA.

Written as DNA, the CDR3 is TGTGCCAGCAGCAAAGGGAGGGCTAACACTGAAGCTTTCTTT. This gives the protein CASSKGRANTEAFF. The genes are TRBV7-2 and TRBJ1-1; D is unclear. CDR1 SGHTA and CDR2 FQGNSA come from the germline V gene. This CDR3 spans 14 amino acids. V lost 5 bases and J lost 2, with 12 bases in between.

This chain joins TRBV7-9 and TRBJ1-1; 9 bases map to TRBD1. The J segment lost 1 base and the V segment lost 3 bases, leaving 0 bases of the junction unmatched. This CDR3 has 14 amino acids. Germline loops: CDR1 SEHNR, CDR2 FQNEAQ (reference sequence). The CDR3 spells CASSLGQGNTEAFF. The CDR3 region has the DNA TGTGCCAGCAGCTTGGGACAGGGGAACACTGAAGCTTTCTTT.

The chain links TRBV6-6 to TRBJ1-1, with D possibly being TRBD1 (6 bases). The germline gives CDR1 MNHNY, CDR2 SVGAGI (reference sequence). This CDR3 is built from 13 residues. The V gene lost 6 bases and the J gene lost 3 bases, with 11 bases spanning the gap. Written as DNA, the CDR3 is TGTGCCAGCAGACCCGGACAGTACACTGAAGCTTTCTTT. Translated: CASRPGQYTEAFF.

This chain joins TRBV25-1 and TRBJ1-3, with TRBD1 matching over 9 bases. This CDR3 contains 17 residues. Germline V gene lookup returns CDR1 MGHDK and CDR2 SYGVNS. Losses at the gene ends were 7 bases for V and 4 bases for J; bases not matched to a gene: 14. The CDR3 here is CASIASPGTGYGNTIYF. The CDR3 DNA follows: TGTGCCAGCATCGCAAGTCCCGGGACAGGGTACGGAAACACCATATATTTT.

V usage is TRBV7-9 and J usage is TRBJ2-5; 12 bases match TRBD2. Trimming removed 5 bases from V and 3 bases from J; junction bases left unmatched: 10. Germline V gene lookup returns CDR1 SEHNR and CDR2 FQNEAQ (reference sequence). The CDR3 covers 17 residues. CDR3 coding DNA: TGTGCCAGCAGCCTCGAAACTAGCGGGAGGCCCAAAGAGACCCAGTACTTC. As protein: CASSLETSGRPKETQYF.

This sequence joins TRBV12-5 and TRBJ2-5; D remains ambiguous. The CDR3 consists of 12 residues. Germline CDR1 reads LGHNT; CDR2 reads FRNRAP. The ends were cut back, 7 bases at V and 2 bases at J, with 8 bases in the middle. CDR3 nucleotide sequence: TGTGCTAGTGCCCTGAGGCAAGAGACCCAGTACTTC. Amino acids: CASALRQETQYF.

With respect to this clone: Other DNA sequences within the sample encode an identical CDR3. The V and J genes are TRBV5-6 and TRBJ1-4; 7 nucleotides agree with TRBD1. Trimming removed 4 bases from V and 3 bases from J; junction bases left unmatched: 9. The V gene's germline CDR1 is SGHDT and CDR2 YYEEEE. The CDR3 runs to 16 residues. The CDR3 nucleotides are TGTGCCAGCAGCGAAAGAGACAGGGCTCCTAATGAAAAACTGTTTTTT. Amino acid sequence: CASSERDRAPNEKLFF.

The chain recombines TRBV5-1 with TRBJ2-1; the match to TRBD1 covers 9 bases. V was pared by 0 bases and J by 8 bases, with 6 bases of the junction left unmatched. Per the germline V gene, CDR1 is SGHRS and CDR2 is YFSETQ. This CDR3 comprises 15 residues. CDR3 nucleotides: TGCGCCAGCAGCTTGGACGGGGACAGGGCGGATGAGCAGTTCTTC. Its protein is CASSLDGDRADEQFF.

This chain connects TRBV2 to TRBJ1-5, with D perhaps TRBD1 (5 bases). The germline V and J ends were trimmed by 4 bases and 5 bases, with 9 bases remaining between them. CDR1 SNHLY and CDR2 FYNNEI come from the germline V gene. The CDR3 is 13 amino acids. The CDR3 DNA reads TGTGCCAGCAGTGTTGGCAGGGATCAGCCCCAGCATTTT. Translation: CASSVGRDQPQHF.

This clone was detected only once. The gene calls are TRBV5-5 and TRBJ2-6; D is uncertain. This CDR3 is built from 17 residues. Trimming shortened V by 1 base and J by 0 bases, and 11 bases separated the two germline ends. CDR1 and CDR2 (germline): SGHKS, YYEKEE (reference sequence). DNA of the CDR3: TGTGCCAGCAGCTTGTGGTCCCCAAGCTCTGGGGCCAACGTCCTGACTTTC. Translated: CASSLWSPSSGANVLTF. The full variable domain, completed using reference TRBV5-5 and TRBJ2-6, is DAGVTQSPTHLIKTRGQQVTLRCSPISGHKSVSWYQQVLGQGPQFIFQYYEKEERGRGNFPDRFSARQFPNYSSELNVNALLLGDSALYLCASSLWSPSSGANVLTFGAGSRLTVL.

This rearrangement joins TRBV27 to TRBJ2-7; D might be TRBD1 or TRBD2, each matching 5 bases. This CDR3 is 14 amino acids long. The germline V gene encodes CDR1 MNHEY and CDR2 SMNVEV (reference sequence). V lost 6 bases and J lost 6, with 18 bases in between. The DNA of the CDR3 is TGTGCCAGCAGGTCCTGGACCGGGGCCGCCGAGCAGTACTTC. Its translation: CASRSWTGAAEQYF.

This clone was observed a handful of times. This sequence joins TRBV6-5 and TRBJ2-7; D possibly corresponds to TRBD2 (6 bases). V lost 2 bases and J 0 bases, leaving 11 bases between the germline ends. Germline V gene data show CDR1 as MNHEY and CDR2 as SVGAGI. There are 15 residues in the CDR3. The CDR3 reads CASSYGLGGSYEQYF. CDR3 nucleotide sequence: TGTGCCAGCAGTTACGGGCTCGGGGGCTCCTACGAGCAGTACTTC.

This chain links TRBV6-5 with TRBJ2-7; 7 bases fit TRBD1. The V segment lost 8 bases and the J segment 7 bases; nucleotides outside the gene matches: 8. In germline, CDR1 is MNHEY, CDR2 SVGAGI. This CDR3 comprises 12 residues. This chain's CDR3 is CASAGQAGEQYF. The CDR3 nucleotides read TGTGCCAGCGCAGGACAGGCAGGGGAGCAGTACTTC.

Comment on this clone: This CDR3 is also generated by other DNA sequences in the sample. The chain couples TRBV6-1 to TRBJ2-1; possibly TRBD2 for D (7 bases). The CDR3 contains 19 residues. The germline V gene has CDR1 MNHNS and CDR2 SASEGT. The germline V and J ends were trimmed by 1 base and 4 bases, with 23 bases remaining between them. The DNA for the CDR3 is TGTGCCAGCAGTGAAGGGGTAGGGGGGCGCCTAGCGGCTTACAATGAGCAGTTCTTC. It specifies CASSEGVGGRLAAYNEQFF.

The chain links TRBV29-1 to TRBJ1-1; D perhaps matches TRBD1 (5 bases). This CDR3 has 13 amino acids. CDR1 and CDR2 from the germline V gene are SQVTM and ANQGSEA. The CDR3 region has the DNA TGCACCCTGACGGTGTGGGGGGGCACTGAAGCTTTCTTT. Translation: CTLTVWGGTEAFF. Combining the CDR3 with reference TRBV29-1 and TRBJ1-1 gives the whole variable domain SAVISQKPSRDICQRGTSLTIQCQVDSQVTMMFWYRQQPGQSLTLIATANQGSEATYESGFVIDKFPISRPNLTFSTLTVSNMSPEDSSIYLCTLTVWGGTEAFFGQGTRLTVV.

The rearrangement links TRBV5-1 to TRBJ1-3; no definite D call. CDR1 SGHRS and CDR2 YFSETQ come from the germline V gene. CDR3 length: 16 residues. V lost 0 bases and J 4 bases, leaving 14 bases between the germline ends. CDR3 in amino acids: CASSLGAPFTGNTIYF. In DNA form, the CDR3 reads TGCGCCAGCAGCTTGGGTGCCCCTTTCACAGGAAACACCATATATTTT. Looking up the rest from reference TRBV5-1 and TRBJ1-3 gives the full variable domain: KAGVTQTPRYLIKTRGQQVTLSCSPISGHRSVSWYQQTPGQGLQFLFEYFSETQRNKGNFPGRFSGRQFSNSRSEMNVSTLELGDSALYLCASSLGAPFTGNTIYFGEGSWLTVV.

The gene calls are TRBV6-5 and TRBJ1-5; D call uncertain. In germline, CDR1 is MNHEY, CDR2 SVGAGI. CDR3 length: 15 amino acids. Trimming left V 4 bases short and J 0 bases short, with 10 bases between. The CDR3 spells CASSSDLYSNQPQHF. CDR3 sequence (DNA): TGTGCCAGCAGTTCGGACCTGTATAGCAATCAGCCCCAGCATTTT.

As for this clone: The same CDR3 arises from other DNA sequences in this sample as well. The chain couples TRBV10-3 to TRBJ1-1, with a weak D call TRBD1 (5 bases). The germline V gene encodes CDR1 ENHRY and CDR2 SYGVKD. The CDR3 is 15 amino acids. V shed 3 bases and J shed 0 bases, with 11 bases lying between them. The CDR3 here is CAISDTGTMNTEAFF. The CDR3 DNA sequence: TGTGCCATCAGTGACACAGGAACCATGAACACTGAAGCTTTCTTT.